This TCR beta chain was recorded in a study of beta chain features in type 1 diabetes. Cells sorted by CD45RO/CCR7/CD25/CD127/CD95/CD27 comprised CD4+ naive, central memory, regulatory and stem cell-like memory cells. Germline loops: CDR1 SGHAT, CDR2 FQNNGV. V gave up 8 bases and J gave up 13 bases; unmatched junction bases: 11. The CDR3 spans 15 residues. Reverse transcribing all isolated RNA meant expressed TCRB transcripts were sequenced. TCRdb keeps only in-frame clones here, not all; method: immunoSEQ multiplex PCR. The table lists about 900,000 clones, about a sixth of them singletons, with 0.02% to 0.025% in the top ten.

The source material was naive CD4+ T cells from blood. The TCR was taken from a woman under 30 in good health. This chain connects TRBV11-2 to TRBJ2-2, with 15 bases lining up with TRBD2. This CDR3 is CASHMNRTSGRGLFF. The CDR3 nucleotides read TGTGCCAGCCATATGAACCGGACTAGCGGGAGGGGGCTGTTTTTT.